The rows below give T cell receptor beta chains drawn from one sample of a study of blood T cell repertoires in COVID-19. TCRdb keeps only in-frame clones here, not all; method: immunoSEQ multiplex PCR. The repertoire holds approximately 46,000 clones, with around nine tenths as singletons. The material sequenced was peripheral blood. The receptors come from a man in his sixties with active or convalescent COVID-19. CDR3s include the opening cysteine and the closing phenylalanine or tryptophan. Each record gives: clone size, D gene, J gene, V gene, CDR3 protein, CDR3 DNA. A D gene is named only where the DNA matches it firmly. Clone size is stated in some rows and not others, as once, few, many or a class when expanded.

clone_size: -; d_call: -; j_call: TRBJ1-2; v_call: TRBV6-1; cdr3_aa: CASSVSFPYYTF; cdr3_nt: TGTGCCAGCAGCGTCTCGTTCCCCTACTACACCTTC
clone_size: -; d_call: TRBD1; j_call: TRBJ1-5; v_call: TRBV18; cdr3_aa: CASSDDRGEPQHF; cdr3_nt: TGTGCCAGCTCAGACGACAGGGGAGAACCCCAGCATTTT
clone_size: -; d_call: TRBD1; j_call: TRBJ1-4; v_call: TRBV5-1; cdr3_aa: CASSLRTGGISEKLFF; cdr3_nt: TGCGCCAGCAGCTTACGGACAGGGGGCATTTCTGAAAAACTGTTTTTT
clone_size: -; d_call: TRBD2; j_call: TRBJ2-2; v_call: TRBV7-2; cdr3_aa: CASRKTSGSNTGELFF; cdr3_nt: TGTGCCAGCAGAAAGACTAGCGGATCGAACACCGGGGAGCTGTTTTTT
clone_size: -; d_call: TRBD1; j_call: TRBJ1-2; v_call: TRBV5-1; cdr3_aa: CASSLAGGSGSYTF; cdr3_nt: TGCGCCAGCAGCTTGGCAGGGGGCAGTGGAAGCTACACCTTC
clone_size: -; d_call: -; j_call: TRBJ2-6; v_call: TRBV18; cdr3_aa: CASSPSRPDGANVLTF; cdr3_nt: TGTGCCAGCTCACCGTCCAGGCCTGATGGGGCCAACGTCCTGACTTTC
clone_size: large; d_call: TRBD1; j_call: TRBJ1-2; v_call: TRBV12-3/TRBV12-4; cdr3_aa: CASSLNRGYGYTF; cdr3_nt: TGTGCCAGCAGTTTAAACAGGGGCTATGGCTACACCTTC
clone_size: once; d_call: -; j_call: TRBJ2-7; v_call: TRBV6-2/TRBV6-3; cdr3_aa: CASSYIGDEQYF; cdr3_nt: TGTGCCAGCAGTTACATCGGGGACGAGCAGTACTTC
clone_size: -; d_call: TRBD1; j_call: TRBJ2-7; v_call: TRBV29-1; cdr3_aa: CSVEPDRVSFYEQYF; cdr3_nt: TGCAGCGTTGAACCTGACAGGGTGAGCTTCTACGAGCAGTACTTC
clone_size: -; d_call: -; j_call: TRBJ1-2; v_call: TRBV28; cdr3_aa: CASSLAGNYGYTF; cdr3_nt: TGTGCCAGCAGTTTAGCAGGGAACTATGGCTACACCTTC
clone_size: -; d_call: TRBD1; j_call: TRBJ1-1; v_call: TRBV5-1; cdr3_aa: CASSSGQGVGEAFF; cdr3_nt: TGCGCCAGCAGCTCCGGACAGGGGGTCGGTGAAGCTTTCTTT
clone_size: -; d_call: -; j_call: TRBJ1-1; v_call: TRBV11-2; cdr3_aa: CASRGTGNTEAFF; cdr3_nt: TGTGCCAGCAGAGGCACAGGGAACACTGAAGCTTTCTTT
clone_size: -; d_call: -; j_call: TRBJ1-2; v_call: TRBV7-9; cdr3_aa: CASSLGRPGSYTF; cdr3_nt: TGTGCCAGCAGCTTAGGACGGCCCGGGAGCTACACCTTC
clone_size: -; d_call: TRBD1; j_call: TRBJ1-1; v_call: TRBV5-4; cdr3_aa: CASSWGAGGYTEAFF; cdr3_nt: TGTGCCAGCAGCTGGGGGGCAGGGGGCTACACTGAAGCTTTCTTT
clone_size: -; d_call: -; j_call: TRBJ1-5; v_call: TRBV19; cdr3_aa: CASSRTENQPQHF; cdr3_nt: TGTGCCAGTAGTCGGACTGAAAATCAGCCCCAGCATTTT
clone_size: -; d_call: TRBD1; j_call: TRBJ1-5; v_call: TRBV7-6; cdr3_aa: CASSQGQGGGSVYSNQPQHF; cdr3_nt: TGTGCCAGCAGCCAAGGACAGGGGGGAGGAAGCGTTTATAGCAATCAGCCCCAGCATTTT
clone_size: few; d_call: TRBD2; j_call: TRBJ2-1; v_call: TRBV9; cdr3_aa: CASSPGPSGGVHEQFF; cdr3_nt: TGTGCCAGCAGCCCAGGGCCTAGCGGGGGGGTTCATGAGCAGTTCTTC
clone_size: -; d_call: -; j_call: TRBJ1-6; v_call: TRBV4-1; cdr3_aa: CASSQGAGLYNSPLHF; cdr3_nt: TGCGCCAGCAGCCAGGGGGCCGGACTTTATAATTCACCCCTCCACTTT
clone_size: -; d_call: TRBD2; j_call: TRBJ2-3; v_call: TRBV5-1; cdr3_aa: CASSSLLGSGGGDTQYF; cdr3_nt: TGCGCCAGCAGCTCCCTACTTGGTAGCGGGGGGGGAGATACGCAGTATTTT
clone_size: -; d_call: -; j_call: TRBJ2-1; v_call: TRBV9; cdr3_aa: CASSVNSGSSYNEQFF; cdr3_nt: TGTGCCAGCAGCGTTAATAGCGGAAGCTCCTACAATGAGCAGTTCTTC
clone_size: once; d_call: TRBD1; j_call: TRBJ2-5; v_call: TRBV11-2; cdr3_aa: CASSTGQGWETQYF; cdr3_nt: TGTGCCAGCAGCACGGGACAGGGGTGGGAGACCCAGTACTTC
clone_size: -; d_call: TRBD2; j_call: TRBJ2-3; v_call: TRBV19; cdr3_aa: CASSIGGGYTDTQYF; cdr3_nt: TGTGCCAGTAGTATAGGCGGGGGATACACAGATACGCAGTATTTT
clone_size: -; d_call: TRBD2; j_call: TRBJ2-7; v_call: TRBV19; cdr3_aa: CASTQTSDSYEQYF; cdr3_nt: TGTGCCAGTACCCAGACTAGCGACTCCTACGAGCAGTACTTC
clone_size: -; d_call: -; j_call: TRBJ1-4; v_call: TRBV2; cdr3_aa: CATSSSRSGAKLFF; cdr3_nt: TGTGCCACCAGCTCTTCTCGGTCTGGGGCAAAACTGTTTTTT
clone_size: -; d_call: TRBD1; j_call: TRBJ1-5; v_call: TRBV7-8; cdr3_aa: CASSLSGGVGANQPQHF; cdr3_nt: TGTGCCAGCAGCTTATCAGGGGGCGTGGGAGCCAATCAGCCCCAGCATTTT
clone_size: -; d_call: TRBD1; j_call: TRBJ2-3; v_call: TRBV5-1; cdr3_aa: CASSLGTGDFSGTQYF; cdr3_nt: TGCGCCAGCAGCTTGGGGACAGGGGATTTTTCCGGTACGCAGTATTTT
clone_size: -; d_call: -; j_call: TRBJ1-4; v_call: TRBV18; cdr3_aa: CASSPPGAPNEKLFF; cdr3_nt: TGTGCCAGCTCACCCCCAGGGGCGCCTAATGAAAAACTGTTTTTT
clone_size: few; d_call: -; j_call: TRBJ2-5; v_call: TRBV10-1; cdr3_aa: CASSDTAFQETQYF; cdr3_nt: TGCGCCAGCAGTGATACTGCCTTTCAAGAGACCCAGTACTTC
clone_size: -; d_call: -; j_call: TRBJ2-6; v_call: TRBV7-3; cdr3_aa: CASSPSSSPRSGANVLTF; cdr3_nt: TGTGCCAGCAGCCCCTCCTCATCACCCAGGTCCGGGGCCAACGTCCTGACTTTC
clone_size: few; d_call: -; j_call: TRBJ1-1; v_call: TRBV5-1; cdr3_aa: CASSLGAVSMNTEAFF; cdr3_nt: TGCGCCAGCAGCTTGGGTGCAGTTTCCATGAACACTGAAGCTTTCTTT
clone_size: -; d_call: -; j_call: TRBJ2-7; v_call: TRBV6-5; cdr3_aa: CASRPTRGAHEQYF; cdr3_nt: TGTGCCAGCAGACCCACTAGAGGAGCACACGAGCAGTACTTC
clone_size: -; d_call: TRBD1; j_call: TRBJ1-2; v_call: TRBV6-1; cdr3_aa: CASSEYRGRNGYTF; cdr3_nt: TGTGCCAGCAGTGAATACAGGGGGAGGAATGGCTACACCTTC
clone_size: -; d_call: TRBD1; j_call: TRBJ1-2; v_call: TRBV19; cdr3_aa: CASSRRQGDYGYTF; cdr3_nt: TGTGCCAGTAGTCGGAGACAGGGAGACTATGGCTACACCTTC
clone_size: -; d_call: -; j_call: TRBJ1-3; v_call: TRBV3-1/TRBV3-2; cdr3_aa: CASSARTLQDSGNTIYF; cdr3_nt: TGTGCCAGCAGCGCTCGGACACTGCAAGACTCTGGAAACACCATATATTTT
clone_size: once; d_call: TRBD1; j_call: TRBJ2-7; v_call: TRBV10-1; cdr3_aa: CASSPRGGTGVYEQYF; cdr3_nt: TGCGCCAGCAGTCCCAGGGGGGGGACAGGGGTCTACGAGCAGTACTTC
clone_size: -; d_call: -; j_call: TRBJ1-6; v_call: TRBV7-2; cdr3_aa: CASSSRTMPNSPLHF; cdr3_nt: TGTGCCAGCAGCTCCCGGACAATGCCAAATTCACCCCTCCACTTT
clone_size: -; d_call: -; j_call: TRBJ1-5; v_call: TRBV7-2; cdr3_aa: CASSTRPDQPQHF; cdr3_nt: TGTGCCAGCAGCACCCGCCCGGATCAGCCCCAGCATTTT
clone_size: -; d_call: TRBD1; j_call: TRBJ1-4; v_call: TRBV5-4; cdr3_aa: CASSKTTGQGHEKLFF; cdr3_nt: TGTGCCAGCAGCAAAACTACGGGACAGGGGCATGAAAAACTGTTTTTT
clone_size: -; d_call: TRBD1; j_call: TRBJ2-2; v_call: TRBV5-1; cdr3_aa: CASSTLTGGANTGELFF; cdr3_nt: TGCGCCAGCAGCACACTGACAGGGGGCGCGAACACCGGGGAGCTGTTTTTT
clone_size: -; d_call: -; j_call: TRBJ1-5; v_call: TRBV6-6; cdr3_aa: CASSLGIGVQPQHF; cdr3_nt: TGTGCCAGCAGTCTGGGAATAGGGGTTCAGCCCCAGCATTTT
clone_size: -; d_call: TRBD2; j_call: TRBJ2-7; v_call: TRBV27; cdr3_aa: CASSSIGGLRWQGYYYEQYF; cdr3_nt: TGTGCCAGCAGTTCTATCGGGGGGTTGCGGTGGCAGGGATATTACTACGAGCAGTACTTC
clone_size: -; d_call: TRBD1; j_call: TRBJ2-7; v_call: TRBV6-2/TRBV6-3; cdr3_aa: CASSYLTGPYEQYF; cdr3_nt: TGTGCCAGCAGTTACTTGACAGGGCCCTACGAGCAGTACTTC
clone_size: -; d_call: -; j_call: TRBJ1-3; v_call: TRBV23-1; cdr3_aa: CASSQSGQLGNTIYF; cdr3_nt: TGCGCCAGCAGTCAATCAGGACAGCTAGGAAACACCATATATTTT
clone_size: -; d_call: -; j_call: TRBJ2-7; v_call: TRBV19; cdr3_aa: CASKVGGASSYEQYF; cdr3_nt: TGTGCCAGTAAGGTGGGGGGTGCGAGCTCCTACGAGCAGTACTTC
clone_size: -; d_call: TRBD1; j_call: TRBJ1-1; v_call: TRBV5-1; cdr3_aa: CASSGRTGGTEAFF; cdr3_nt: TGCGCCAGCAGCGGCCGCACAGGGGGCACTGAAGCTTTCTTT
clone_size: -; d_call: TRBD1; j_call: TRBJ1-1; v_call: TRBV7-8; cdr3_aa: CASRITGGVTEAFF; cdr3_nt: TGTGCCAGCAGGATAACAGGGGGAGTAACTGAAGCTTTCTTT
clone_size: -; d_call: -; j_call: TRBJ2-7; v_call: TRBV5-1; cdr3_aa: CASSTANPSYEQYF; cdr3_nt: TGCGCCAGCAGCACCGCTAACCCCTCCTACGAGCAGTACTTC
clone_size: -; d_call: -; j_call: TRBJ1-1; v_call: TRBV30; cdr3_aa: CAWSRQREAEAFF; cdr3_nt: TGTGCCTGGAGCAGGCAGAGGGAGGCTGAAGCTTTCTTT
clone_size: -; d_call: -; j_call: TRBJ2-3; v_call: TRBV4-2; cdr3_aa: CASSQDFGGADTQYF; cdr3_nt: TGTGCCAGCAGCCAAGATTTTGGGGGGGCCGATACGCAGTATTTT
clone_size: -; d_call: TRBD1; j_call: TRBJ1-1; v_call: TRBV5-4; cdr3_aa: CASSASTGANTEAFF; cdr3_nt: TGTGCCAGCAGCGCCTCGACAGGGGCGAACACTGAAGCTTTCTTT
clone_size: -; d_call: -; j_call: TRBJ1-1; v_call: TRBV5-1; cdr3_aa: CATPVGGSTEAFF; cdr3_nt: TGCGCCACCCCGGTTGGGGGCAGCACTGAAGCTTTCTTT
clone_size: -; d_call: -; j_call: TRBJ2-1; v_call: TRBV5-4; cdr3_aa: CASSFKGGDEQFF; cdr3_nt: TGTGCCAGCAGCTTTAAGGGGGGGGATGAGCAGTTCTTC
clone_size: -; d_call: -; j_call: TRBJ1-6; v_call: TRBV15; cdr3_aa: CATRGSSYNSPLHF; cdr3_nt: TGTGCCACCAGAGGGAGCTCCTATAATTCACCCCTCCACTTT
clone_size: -; d_call: TRBD2; j_call: TRBJ2-3; v_call: TRBV5-1; cdr3_aa: CASSLTSGSTDTQYF; cdr3_nt: TGCGCCAGCAGCTTAACTAGCGGTAGCACAGATACGCAGTATTTT
clone_size: -; d_call: -; j_call: TRBJ2-7; v_call: TRBV5-1; cdr3_aa: CASSLTGTYEQYF; cdr3_nt: TGCGCCAGCAGCTTGACAGGTACCTACGAGCAGTACTTC
clone_size: -; d_call: -; j_call: TRBJ2-7; v_call: TRBV5-1; cdr3_aa: CASSASGEDEQYF; cdr3_nt: TGCGCCAGCAGCGCGAGCGGCGAAGACGAGCAGTACTTC
clone_size: once; d_call: -; j_call: TRBJ1-2; v_call: TRBV30; cdr3_aa: CAWSVRGIYGYTF; cdr3_nt: TGTGCCTGGAGCGTAAGAGGCATTTATGGCTACACCTTC
clone_size: -; d_call: -; j_call: TRBJ2-3; v_call: TRBV7-7; cdr3_aa: CASSLEAGTQYF; cdr3_nt: TGTGCCAGCAGCTTAGAGGCGGGTACGCAGTATTTT
clone_size: -; d_call: TRBD1; j_call: TRBJ1-2; v_call: TRBV5-1; cdr3_aa: CASSPGTGNYGYTF; cdr3_nt: TGCGCCAGCAGCCCCGGGACAGGGAACTATGGCTACACCTTC
clone_size: once; d_call: TRBD1; j_call: TRBJ1-4; v_call: TRBV6-2/TRBV6-3; cdr3_aa: CASSYRRGMENEKLFF; cdr3_nt: TGTGCCAGCAGTTACCGCAGGGGGATGGAGAATGAAAAACTGTTTTTT